This TCR beta chain appears in the sequencing data of a study of cytomegalovirus exposure and HLA in healthy donors. General observations from the study: An analysis was carried out later, and it reportedly showed fewer N-insertions in an Asian-associated ancestry cluster than the 666-donor mean. A list of around 160 TCR beta chains associated with cytomegalovirus was given.

Donors counted as nominally healthy when sampled, yet unrecorded immune exposures were likely. Germline V gene data show CDR1 as SQVTM and CDR2 as ANQGSEA. The CDR3 is 12 amino acids. With 4 bases clipped from V and 4 bases from J, the junction kept 1 base outside the gene matches. 60 Vbeta and 13 Jbeta primers were used in PCR. As handled by the study authors: The count from a later analysis was 65 million to 90 million unique TCR beta chains, roughly 11 million of them shared. The protocol was immunoSEQ multiplex PCR, while the TCRdb copy is restricted to in-frame clones and leaves out a portion. That table is the source of V, J and clone size, and D and trimming were worked out from the DNA. The sample yields roughly 120,000 clones, approximately 15% seen once. This clone was detected a few times. The antigen is undetermined.

The TCR originated in a woman younger than 30 in good health and CMV-seronegative. This chain joins TRBV29-1 and TRBJ2-1; TRBD1 agrees at 7 bases. The material sequenced was PBMCs. The CDR3 coding sequence is TGCAGCGTTGTGACAGGGTACAATGAGCAGTTCTTC. Translation: CSVVTGYNEQFF.